This TCR beta chain was captured in a study of identical twins. The V and J ends lost 2 bases and 1 base respectively, with 8 bases between them. CDR3 size: 14 residues. The germline CDR1 and CDR2 sequences are ENHRY and SYGVKD. The cDNA had a unique molecular identifier and a template-switch universal primer site. Using its own MiXCR run on the 5' RACE reads, TCRdb lists one record per CDR3 protein. This table holds about 530,000 distinct CDR3 sequences, about a fifth found once. Separately, the same data were catalogued under a study of yellow fever vaccine responses in identical twins.

The chain employs TRBV10-3 and TRBJ2-5; no reliable D call. The TCR sequence derives from a young woman in good health. Sequencing used CD4+ T cells sorted from blood. The DNA for the CDR3 is TGTGCCATCAGTGAGACCCAGAGCCAAGAGACCCAGTACTTC. Residues: CAISETQSQETQYF.